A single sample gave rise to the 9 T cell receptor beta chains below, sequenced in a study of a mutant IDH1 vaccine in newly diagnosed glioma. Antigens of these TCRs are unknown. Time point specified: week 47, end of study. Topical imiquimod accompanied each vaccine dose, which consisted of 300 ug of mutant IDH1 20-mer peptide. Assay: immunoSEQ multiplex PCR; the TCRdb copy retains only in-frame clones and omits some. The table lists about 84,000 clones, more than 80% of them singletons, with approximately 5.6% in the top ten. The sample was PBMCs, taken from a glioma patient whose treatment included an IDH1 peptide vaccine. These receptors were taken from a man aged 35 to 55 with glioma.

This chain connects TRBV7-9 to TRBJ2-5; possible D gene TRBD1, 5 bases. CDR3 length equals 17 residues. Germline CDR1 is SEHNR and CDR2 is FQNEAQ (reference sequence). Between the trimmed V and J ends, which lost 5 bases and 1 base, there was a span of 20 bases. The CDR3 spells CASSPGPVTATQETQYF. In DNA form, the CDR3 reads TGTGCCAGCAGCCCCGGTCCCGTGACAGCGACCCAAGAGACCCAGTACTTC.

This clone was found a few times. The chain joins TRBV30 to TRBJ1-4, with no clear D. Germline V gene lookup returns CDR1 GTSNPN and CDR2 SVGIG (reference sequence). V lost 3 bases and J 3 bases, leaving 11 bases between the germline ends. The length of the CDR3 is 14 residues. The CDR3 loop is CAWSQRAANEKLFF. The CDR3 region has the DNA TGTGCCTGGAGCCAAAGAGCGGCTAATGAAAAACTGTTTTTT.

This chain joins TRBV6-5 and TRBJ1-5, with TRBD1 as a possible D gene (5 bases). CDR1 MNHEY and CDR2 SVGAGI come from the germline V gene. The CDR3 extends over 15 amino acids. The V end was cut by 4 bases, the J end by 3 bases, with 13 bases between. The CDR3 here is CASSSQGLDNQPQHF. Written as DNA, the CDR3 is TGTGCCAGCAGTTCTCAGGGACTGGACAATCAGCCCCAGCATTTT.

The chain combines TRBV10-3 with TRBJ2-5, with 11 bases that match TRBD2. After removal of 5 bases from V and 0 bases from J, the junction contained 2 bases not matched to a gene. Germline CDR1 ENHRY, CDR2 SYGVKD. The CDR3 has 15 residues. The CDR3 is CAISYSGGDQETQYF. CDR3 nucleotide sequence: TGTGCCATCAGTTATAGCGGGGGGGACCAAGAGACCCAGTACTTC.

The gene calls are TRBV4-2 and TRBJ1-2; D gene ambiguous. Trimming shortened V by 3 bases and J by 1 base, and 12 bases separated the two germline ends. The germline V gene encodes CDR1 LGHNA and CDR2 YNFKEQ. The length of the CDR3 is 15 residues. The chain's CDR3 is CASSQLTGSNYGYTF. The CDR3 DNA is TGTGCCAGCAGCCAGCTGACCGGGAGTAACTATGGCTACACCTTC.

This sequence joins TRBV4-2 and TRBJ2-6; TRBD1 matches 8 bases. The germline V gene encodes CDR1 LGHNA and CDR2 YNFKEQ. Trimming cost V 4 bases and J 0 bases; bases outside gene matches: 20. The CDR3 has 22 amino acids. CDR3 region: CASSRVGERGQGPSSGANVLTF. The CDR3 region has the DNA TGTGCCAGCAGCCGAGTAGGGGAGAGAGGACAGGGTCCTTCCTCTGGGGCCAACGTCCTGACTTTC.

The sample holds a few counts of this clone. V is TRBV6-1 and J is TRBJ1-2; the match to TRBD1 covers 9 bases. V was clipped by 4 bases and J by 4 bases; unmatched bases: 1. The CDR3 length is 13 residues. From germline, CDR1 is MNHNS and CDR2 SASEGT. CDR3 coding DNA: TGTGCCAGCAGTGCGGACAGGGGCTATGGCTACACCTTC. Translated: CASSADRGYGYTF.

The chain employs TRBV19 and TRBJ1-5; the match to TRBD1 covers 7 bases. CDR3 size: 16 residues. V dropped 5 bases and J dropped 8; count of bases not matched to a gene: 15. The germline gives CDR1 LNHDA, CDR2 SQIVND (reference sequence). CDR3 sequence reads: CASSPRTDRDGEPQHF. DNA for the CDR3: TGTGCCAGTAGTCCCCGGACCGACAGGGACGGGGAGCCCCAGCATTTT.

This chain's CDR3 is CASSKGLAGGDTQYF. In DNA, the CDR3 is TGTGCCAGCAGCAAGGGACTAGCGGGCGGAGATACGCAGTATTTT. This sequence joins TRBV5-4 and TRBJ2-3, with 12 bases matching TRBD2. The CDR3 covers 15 residues. After removal of 4 bases from V and 5 bases from J, the junction contained 5 bases not matched to a gene. Germline loops: CDR1 SGHNT, CDR2 YYREEE (reference sequence).